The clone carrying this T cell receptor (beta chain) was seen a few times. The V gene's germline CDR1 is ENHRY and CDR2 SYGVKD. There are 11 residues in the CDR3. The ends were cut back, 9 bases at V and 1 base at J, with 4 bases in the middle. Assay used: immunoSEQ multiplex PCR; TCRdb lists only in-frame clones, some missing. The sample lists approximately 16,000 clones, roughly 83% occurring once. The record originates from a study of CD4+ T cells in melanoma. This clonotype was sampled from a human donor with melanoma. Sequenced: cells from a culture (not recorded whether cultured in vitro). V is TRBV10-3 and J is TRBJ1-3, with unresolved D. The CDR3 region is CAIGSGNTIYF. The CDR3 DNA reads TGTGCCATAGGTTCTGGAAACACCATATATTTT.